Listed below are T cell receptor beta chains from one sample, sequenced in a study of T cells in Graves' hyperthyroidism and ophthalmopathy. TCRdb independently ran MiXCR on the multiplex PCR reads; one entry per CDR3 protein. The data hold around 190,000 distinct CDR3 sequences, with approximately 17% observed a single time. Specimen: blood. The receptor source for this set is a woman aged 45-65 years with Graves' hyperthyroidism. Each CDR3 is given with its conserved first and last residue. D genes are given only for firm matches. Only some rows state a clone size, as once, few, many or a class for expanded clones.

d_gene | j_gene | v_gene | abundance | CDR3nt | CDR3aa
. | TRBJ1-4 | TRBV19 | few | TGTGCCAGTAGTATGGGTCAGGCAACTAATGAAAAACTGTTTTTT | CASSMGQATNEKLFF
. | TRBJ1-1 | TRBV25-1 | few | TGTGCCAGCAGTGAATCTGAGAACACTGAAGCTTTCTTT | CASSESENTEAFF
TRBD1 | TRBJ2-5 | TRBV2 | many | TGTGCCAGCAGCCGGGACAGGGTGGGAGAAGAGACCCAGTACTTC | CASSRDRVGEETQYF
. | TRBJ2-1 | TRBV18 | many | TGTGCCAGCTCACCACCGGGGCCGGGAGCTAACAATGAGCAGTTCTTC | CASSPPGPGANNEQFF
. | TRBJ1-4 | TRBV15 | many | TGTGCCACCAGCAGAGGGGGAGGCGAAAAACTGTTTTTT | CATSRGGGEKLFF
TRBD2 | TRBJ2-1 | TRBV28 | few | TGTGCCAGCACTCTGACGATGGAGGGGACTAATGTGCAGTTCTTC | CASTLTMEGTNVQFF
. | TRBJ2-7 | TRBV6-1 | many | TGTGCCAGCAGTGAAGCGCTAGGGTCCTACGAGCAGTACTTC | CASSEALGSYEQYF
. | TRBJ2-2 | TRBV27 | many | TGTGCCAGCAGTTACCGGAACACCGGGGAGCTGTTTTTT | CASSYRNTGELFF
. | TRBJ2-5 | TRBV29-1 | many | TGCAGCGTTCTCGTGGGTTTGCACCAAGAGACCCAGTACTTC | CSVLVGLHQETQYF
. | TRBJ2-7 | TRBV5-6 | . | TGTGCCAGCAGCTTTTCCAGGGGGGTACGCGAGCAGTACTTC | CASSFSRGVREQYF
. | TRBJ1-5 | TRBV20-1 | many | TGCAGTGCTAGAGAAAACACAGGGAGGGTTAATCAGCCCCAGCATTTT | CSARENTGRVNQPQHF
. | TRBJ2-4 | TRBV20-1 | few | TGCAGTGCTAGAGAGCAGGGAGTGGCCAAAAACATTCAGTACTTC | CSAREQGVAKNIQYF
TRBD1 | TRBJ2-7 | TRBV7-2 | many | TGTGCCAGCAGCTCACAGGGGGATTACTCCTACGAGCAGTACTTC | CASSSQGDYSYEQYF
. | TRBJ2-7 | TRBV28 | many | TGTGCCAGCAGTTTACCCCCCCCGGGAGACGAGCAGTACTTC | CASSLPPPGDEQYF
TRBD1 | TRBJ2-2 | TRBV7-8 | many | TGTGCCAGCAGCTTAGTAGGGACAGGGTACACCGGGGAGCTGTTTTTT | CASSLVGTGYTGELFF
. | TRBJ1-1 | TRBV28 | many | TGTGCCAGCAGTTTCCCGGCTCCAGACACTGAAGCTTTCTTT | CASSFPAPDTEAFF
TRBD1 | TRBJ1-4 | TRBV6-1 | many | TGTGCCAGCAGTGGGACAAAGACAGGGGGTAATGAAAAACTGTTTTTT | CASSGTKTGGNEKLFF
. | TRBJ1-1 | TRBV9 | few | TGTGCCAGCAGCGTAGTACTGAGTATAAACACTGAAGCTTTCTTT | CASSVVLSINTEAFF
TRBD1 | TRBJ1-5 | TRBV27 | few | TGTGCCAGCAGGACAGGGTTTCAGCCCCAGCATTTT | CASRTGFQPQHF
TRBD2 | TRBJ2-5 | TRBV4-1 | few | TGCGCCAGCAGCTTTCGTGGGGGGGAAGAGACCCAGTACTTC | CASSFRGGEETQYF
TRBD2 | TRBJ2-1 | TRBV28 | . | TGTGCCAGCAGTGTGAGACTAGCGGGGCCCCAAGGGTACAATGAGCAGTTCTTC | CASSVRLAGPQGYNEQFF
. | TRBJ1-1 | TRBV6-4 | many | TGTGCCAGCAGTGACTCGGGGGCGGAACGGGCTTTCTTT | CASSDSGAERAFF
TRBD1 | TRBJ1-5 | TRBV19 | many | TGTGCCAGCCGGGACAGGGTTTTTGGGAGCAATCAGCCCCAGCATTTT | CASRDRVFGSNQPQHF
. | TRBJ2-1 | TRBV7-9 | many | TGTGCCAGCAGCTACAACCCCCGGGGACGATACAATGAGCAGTTCTTC | CASSYNPRGRYNEQFF
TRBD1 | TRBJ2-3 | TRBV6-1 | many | TGTGCCAGCAGTGAAAACAGGGGGCCCCGAGATACGCAGTATTTT | CASSENRGPRDTQYF
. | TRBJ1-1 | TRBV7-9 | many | TGTGCCAGCAGCTTAAACGGTGCGAACACTGAAGCTTTCTTT | CASSLNGANTEAFF
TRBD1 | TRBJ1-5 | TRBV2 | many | TGTGCCAGCAGTGGGGGGACAGGGGGGCGCAATCAGCCCCAGCATTTT | CASSGGTGGRNQPQHF
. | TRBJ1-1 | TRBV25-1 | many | TGTGCCAGCAGTTTACAGGACCCTAACACTGAAGCTTTCTTT | CASSLQDPNTEAFF
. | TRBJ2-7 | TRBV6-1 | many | TGTGCAACAGCCGGGACAAGATACGAGCAGTACTTC | CATAGTRYEQYF
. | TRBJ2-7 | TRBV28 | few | TGTGCCAGCAGTTTGCGGATCTCCTACGAGCAGTACTTC | CASSLRISYEQYF
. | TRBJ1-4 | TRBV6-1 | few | TGTGCCAGCAGTTCCTTCATTGGCCAGGCCGGGGAGATCAAACTGTTTTTT | CASSSFIGQAGEIKLFF
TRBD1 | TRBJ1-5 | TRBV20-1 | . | TGCAGTGCTAACCCTGGACAGGGCCGAAGTAAGGCCCAGCATTTT | CSANPGQGRSKAQHF
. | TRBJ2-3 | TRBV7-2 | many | TGTGCCAGCAGCTCGTCTAGGGGGGGACAGCAATTCACGAATACGCAGTATTTT | CASSSSRGGQQFTNTQYF
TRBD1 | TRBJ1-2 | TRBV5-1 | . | TGCGCCAGCGGTGCAGAGGGGGCGAGTGGCTACGCCTTC | CASGAEGASGYAF
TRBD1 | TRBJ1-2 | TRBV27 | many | TGTGCCAGCAGTTACGATTCGACAGGGACCTATGGCTACACCTTC | CASSYDSTGTYGYTF
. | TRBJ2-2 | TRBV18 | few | TGTGCCAGCTCACCAAACGCGGGGGCCTCGAGGGGGACCGGGGAGCTGTTTTTT | CASSPNAGASRGTGELFF
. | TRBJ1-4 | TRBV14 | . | TGTGCCAGCAGCCAAGTGTCAGGGCCTAATGAAAAACTGTTTTTT | CASSQVSGPNEKLFF
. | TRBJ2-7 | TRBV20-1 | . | TGCAGTGCAAGGCAGACCTACGAGCAGTACTTC | CSARQTYEQYF
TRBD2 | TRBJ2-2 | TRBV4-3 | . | TGCGCCAGCAGCCCGGGGACTAGCGGGGGCCCTAAAGGGGAGCTGTTTTTT | CASSPGTSGGPKGELFF
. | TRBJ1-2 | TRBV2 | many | TGTGCCAGCACTTGGATGGACTATGGCTACACCTTC | CASTWMDYGYTF
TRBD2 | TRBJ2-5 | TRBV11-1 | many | TGTGCCAGCAGCTCCTCCACCGGGACTAGCGTGGAAGAGACCCAGTACTTC | CASSSSTGTSVEETQYF